Listed here are 6 T cell receptor beta chains from one sample, sequenced in a study of T cells in localized non-small cell lung cancer. TCRdb's table, derived via immunoSEQ multiplex PCR, lists solely in-frame clones and lacks some. Found here are roughly 1,300 clones, less than 30% of them singletons; the top ten hold over 7.5%. The starting material was normal lung tissue next to the tumor, obtained before any cancer treatment. All receptors derive from a male donor aged 60 or over with stage II lung adenocarcinoma.

This clone was seen more than once but under ten times. V gene TRBV10-3 combines with J gene TRBJ2-3, with 9 bases that match TRBD2. The CDR3 runs 16 residues. V dropped 2 bases and J dropped 5; count of bases not matched to a gene: 8. Germline V lookup: CDR1 ENHRY, CDR2 SYGVKD. Written as DNA, the CDR3 is TGTGCCATCAGTGAGCCTGGCGGGGGGGCTAGAGATACGCAGTATTTT. Translating it yields CAISEPGGGARDTQYF.

This clone is categorized as medium-sized. V usage is TRBV6-8 and J usage is TRBJ1-1, with a possible D match to TRBD1 (5 bases). Germline-derived CDR1 and CDR2 are MNHGY and SAAAGT. V lost 6 bases and J 4 bases, leaving 15 bases between the germline ends. This CDR3 is built from 14 residues. CDR3 sequence reads: CASSPGGEGTEAFF. DNA for the CDR3: TGTGCCAGCAGCCCCGGGGGGGAGGGCACTGAAGCTTTCTTT.

The rearrangement uses TRBV5-1 and TRBJ1-4; 7 nucleotides line up with TRBD1. Germline CDR1 and CDR2: SGHRS and YFSETQ. This CDR3 is built from 14 residues. Trimming cost V 1 base and J 6 bases; bases outside gene matches: 3. This chain's CDR3 is CASSLRGLDEKLFF. CDR3 DNA: TGCGCCAGCAGCTTGAGGGGGCTTGATGAAAAACTGTTTTTT.

This clone is large in the sample. The rearrangement joins TRBV19 to TRBJ1-2; 9 bases align to TRBD1. Germline V lookup: CDR1 LNHDA, CDR2 SQIVND (reference sequence). This CDR3 has 17 amino acids. The junction had 14 bases not matched to a gene; V was cut back by 4 bases and J by 5 bases. CDR3 sequence (DNA): TGTGCCAGTAGTACCTCCGGGACAGGGATCCTCGGGTATGGCTACACCTTC. Translation: CASSTSGTGILGYGYTF. Variable domain in full (rest from reference TRBV19 and TRBJ1-2): DGGITQSPKYLFRKEGQNVTLSCEQNLNHDAMYWYRQDPGQGLRLIYYSQIVNDFQKGDIAEGYSVSREKKESFPLTVTSAQKNPTAFYLCASSTSGTGILGYGYTFGSGTRLTVV.

V and J are TRBV7-2 and TRBJ2-1; 8 positions match TRBD2. The V and J ends lost 6 bases and 6 bases, in that order; junction bases with no gene match: 4. In germline, CDR1 is SGHTA, CDR2 FQGNSA. The CDR3 is 13 residues long. This CDR3 reads CASRRGLGNEQFF. In nucleotides, the CDR3 is TGTGCCAGCAGGAGGGGACTAGGCAATGAGCAGTTCTTC. Full variable domain (missing parts from reference TRBV7-2 and TRBJ2-1): GAGVSQSPSNKVTEKGKDVELRCDPISGHTALYWYRQSLGQGLEFLIYFQGNSAPDKSGLPSDRFSAERTGGSVSTLTIQRTQQEDSAVYLCASRRGLGNEQFFGPGTRLTVL.

The chain is built from TRBV5-1 and TRBJ2-2; TRBD1 matches 9 bases. J was trimmed by 5 bases and V by 0 bases; bases with no gene match: 2. The CDR3 covers 15 residues. Germline V gene sequence: CDR1 SGHRS, CDR2 YFSETQ. The CDR3 loop is CASSLAGTGTGELFF. CDR3 sequence (DNA): TGCGCCAGCAGCTTGGCCGGGACAGGGACCGGGGAGCTGTTTTTT.